The next 28 T cell receptor beta chains were all read from a single sample in a study of blood T cell repertoires in COVID-19. Data came from immunoSEQ multiplex PCR; TCRdb stores just in-frame clones and leaves some out. The data contain just under 250,000 clones, around 88% of them singletons. The sequenced sample consisted of PBMCs or T cells enriched from blood (not recorded which). The receptors originated from a woman between 25 and 40 years old who had recovered from COVID-19.

The V gene is TRBV27, the J gene TRBJ2-5, with 9 positions matching TRBD2. Germline V gene lookup returns CDR1 MNHEY and CDR2 SMNVEV (reference sequence). V dropped 3 bases and J dropped 5; count of bases not matched to a gene: 13. CDR3 length: 17 residues. The CDR3 is CASSFTSRLAARETQYF. The CDR3 DNA reads TGTGCCAGCAGTTTCACGTCGAGACTAGCGGCAAGGGAGACCCAGTACTTC.

The V call is TRBV4-3, the J call TRBJ2-1; D not resolved. CDR3 length: 19 residues. CDR1 is LGHNA, CDR2 YSLEER, per germline. Trimming pared 0 bases from V and 0 bases from J, leaving 18 bases between. The DNA of the CDR3 is TGCGCCAGCAGCCAAGATGCCCTCCTCTCGGTGAGCTCCTACAATGAGCAGTTCTTC. This codes for CASSQDALLSVSSYNEQFF.

This chain joins TRBV19 and TRBJ2-2; 8 positions match TRBD1. CDR1 and CDR2 from the germline V gene are LNHDA and SQIVND (reference sequence). J was trimmed by 6 bases and V by 7 bases; bases with no gene match: 10. This CDR3 has 15 amino acids. The CDR3 is CASTRGQAAPGELFF. CDR3 bases: TGTGCCAGTACCAGGGGACAGGCGGCCCCCGGGGAGCTGTTTTTT.

The J gene is TRBJ1-1, the V gene TRBV6-5, with D perhaps TRBD1 (6 bases). Germline V gene lookup returns CDR1 MNHEY and CDR2 SVGAGI. Trimming took off 2 bases at V and 8 bases at J, with 6 bases between the two ends. CDR3 size: 11 residues. CDR3 protein: CASSYGGEAFF. In DNA, the CDR3 is TGTGCCAGCAGTTACGGGGGCGAAGCTTTCTTT.

V usage is TRBV5-1 and J usage is TRBJ1-1; no clear D. Germline lookup yields CDR1 SGHRS and CDR2 YFSETQ. The CDR3 consists of 14 residues. V was clipped by 4 bases and J by 7 bases, with 17 bases between them. CDR3 sequence reads: CASSNSRPSGEAFF. DNA of the CDR3: TGCGCCAGCAGCAACTCGAGGCCCTCCGGTGAAGCTTTCTTT.

This rearrangement joins TRBV7-9 to TRBJ1-1, with TRBD1 matching over 8 bases. The trim removed 4 bases at V and 2 bases at J, leaving 6 bases unmatched. There are 15 residues in the CDR3. In germline, CDR1 is SEHNR, CDR2 FQNEAQ (reference sequence). This CDR3 is CASSYPGQENTEAFF. The CDR3 region has the DNA TGTGCCAGCAGCTATCCGGGACAGGAAAACACTGAAGCTTTCTTT.

This clone was picked up one time. The chain recombines TRBV19 with TRBJ1-5; 7 nucleotides match TRBD1. The CDR3 covers 13 residues. The ends lost 6 bases at V and 2 bases at J; junction bases unmatched: 1. Per germline, CDR1 LNHDA and CDR2 SQIVND (reference sequence). CDR3 protein: CASRGQGNQPQHF. CDR3 bases: TGTGCCAGTAGAGGACAGGGCAATCAGCCCCAGCATTTT.

The chain recombines TRBV18 with TRBJ2-1, with TRBD2 matching 10 bases. With V trimmed by 2 bases and J by 7 bases, 8 bases remained unmatched. The CDR3 has 16 residues. Looked up from germline, CDR1 is KGHSH and CDR2 is LQKENI. The CDR3 nucleotides are TGTGCCAGCTCACCAAAAGCGGGAGGGCCAGATAATGAGCAGTTCTTC. It yields the protein CASSPKAGGPDNEQFF.

This chain uses TRBV28 with TRBJ2-3, with 8 bases aligning to TRBD2. V shed 6 bases, J shed 2 bases, and the junction held 4 bases outside the gene matches. Germline loops: CDR1 MDHEN, CDR2 SYDVKM. This CDR3 has 14 amino acids. In nucleotides, the CDR3 is TGTGCCAGCAGCCTCGGGGGGGTCACAGATACGCAGTATTTT. This sequence encodes CASSLGGVTDTQYF.

The genes are TRBV19 and TRBJ2-7; 9 bases match TRBD2. Germline V CDR1 and CDR2: LNHDA, SQIVND (reference sequence). The CDR3 runs 15 residues. V was pared by 7 bases and J by 4 bases, with 11 bases of the junction left unmatched. The DNA for the CDR3 is TGTGCCAGTACCCGGTCACTAGCGGGCTATTACGAGCAGTACTTC. It is translated as CASTRSLAGYYEQYF.

The rearrangement joins TRBV4-1 to TRBJ2-3; 9 bases are a match to TRBD2. Trimming at V came to 10 bases and at J to 5 bases, leaving 10 bases not matched to a gene. Germline CDR1 reads MGHRA; CDR2 reads YSYEKL. The CDR3 consists of 14 residues. The CDR3 DNA reads as TGCGCCACCAGGCCCAGCGGGAGGAAAGATACGCAGTATTTT. Encoded protein: CATRPSGRKDTQYF.

This chain uses TRBV29-1 with TRBJ2-7; D gene uncertain. This CDR3 has 12 residues. The germline V gene encodes CDR1 SQVTM and CDR2 ANQGSEA. The V end was cut by 6 bases, the J end by 4 bases, with 13 bases between. The CDR3 is CSVSPTKYEQYF. The CDR3 region has the DNA TGCAGCGTATCTCCAACAAAATACGAGCAGTACTTC.

The chain combines TRBV5-1 with TRBJ2-1; 11 bases fit TRBD1. The CDR3 spans 14 residues. With 4 bases clipped from V and 6 bases from J, the junction kept 3 bases outside the gene matches. CDR1 SGHRS and CDR2 YFSETQ come from the germline V gene. Here the CDR3 reads CASSRDRGSNEQFF. The CDR3 region has the DNA TGCGCCAGCAGCCGGGACAGGGGGTCCAATGAGCAGTTCTTC. The full variable domain, completed using reference TRBV5-1 and TRBJ2-1, is KAGVTQTPRYLIKTRGQQVTLSCSPISGHRSVSWYQQTPGQGLQFLFEYFSETQRNKGNFPGRFSGRQFSNSRSEMNVSTLELGDSALYLCASSRDRGSNEQFFGPGTRLTVL.

V and J are TRBV5-4 and TRBJ1-1; D gene unclear. The CDR3 extends over 15 amino acids. Germline lookup yields CDR1 SGHNT and CDR2 YYREEE (reference sequence). Trimming stripped 1 base from V and 4 bases from J, with 14 bases between. The CDR3 protein is CASSLKLGAVTEAFF. Here the CDR3 DNA reads TGTGCCAGCAGCTTGAAACTGGGCGCCGTCACTGAAGCTTTCTTT.

This sequence joins TRBV7-2 and TRBJ1-2, with D unresolved. CDR3 length equals 14 residues. V lost 5 bases and J 3 bases, leaving 13 bases between the germline ends. The V gene's germline CDR1 is SGHTA and CDR2 FQGNSA. CDR3 in DNA: TGTGCCAGCAGCCCCGAGGAGGGTGACTATGGCTACACCTTC. Translation gives CASSPEEGDYGYTF.

This clone was counted only a few times. The chain recombines TRBV5-5 with TRBJ1-1, with 7 positions matching TRBD1. Per germline, CDR1 SGHKS and CDR2 YYEKEE (reference sequence). Germline trimming cut 4 bases from V and 6 bases from J; bases unmatched to any gene: 6. This CDR3 is 13 amino acids long. DNA of the CDR3: TGTGCCAGCAGCGGGGGACAGACCTCTGAAGCTTTCTTT. It encodes CASSGGQTSEAFF.

The chain recombines TRBV25-1 with TRBJ1-3, with 8 bases fitting TRBD1. CDR1 MGHDK and CDR2 SYGVNS come from the germline V gene. The CDR3 runs 13 residues. Trimming at V came to 8 bases and at J to 7 bases, leaving 7 bases not matched to a gene. DNA of the CDR3: TGTGCCAGCTCGGGCAGGGGGCGCAACACCATATATTTT. This encodes CASSGRGRNTIYF.

V usage is TRBV7-3 and J usage is TRBJ2-3; 7 bases match TRBD1. From germline, CDR1 is SGHTA and CDR2 FQGTGA. The trim removed 5 bases at V and 2 bases at J, leaving 4 bases unmatched. The CDR3 has 14 amino acids. This CDR3 is CASSPGTATDTQYF. CDR3 nucleotide sequence: TGTGCCAGCAGCCCCGGGACAGCCACAGATACGCAGTATTTT.

The V gene is TRBV4-3, the J gene TRBJ1-1; no firm D call. Germline assignment: CDR1 LGHNA and CDR2 YSLEER. The CDR3 spans 11 residues. The ends were cut back, 2 bases at V and 7 bases at J, with 5 bases in the middle. CDR3 amino acids: CASSQTSEAFF. In nucleotides, the CDR3 is TGCGCCAGCAGCCAAACCAGTGAAGCTTTCTTT.

The CDR3 DNA reads TGTGCCAGCAGTCTGACTAGCGGGACGAATGAGCAGTTCTTC. As protein: CASSLTSGTNEQFF. This chain connects TRBV2 to TRBJ2-1; 11 bases fit TRBD2. This CDR3 contains 14 residues. The J segment lost 7 bases and the V segment lost 5 bases, leaving 4 bases of the junction unmatched. The germline V gene encodes CDR1 SNHLY and CDR2 FYNNEI.

The chain is built from TRBV5-1 and TRBJ1-4, with a possible D match to TRBD1 (5 bases). Trimming removed 1 base at V and 7 bases at J, with 17 bases between. CDR1 is SGHRS, CDR2 YFSETQ, per germline. This CDR3 comprises 16 residues. CDR3 bases: TGCGCCAGCAGCTTGATTTCGGGGACTGAGGGTGAAAAACTGTTTTTT. This sequence encodes CASSLISGTEGEKLFF.

The chain links TRBV6-5 to TRBJ2-2; TRBD2 matches at 10 bases. The junction had 4 bases not matched to a gene; V was cut back by 5 bases and J by 4 bases. Germline CDR1 is MNHEY and CDR2 is SVGAGI. The CDR3 is 15 amino acids. CDR3 DNA sequence: TGTGCCAGCAGTCCCCCTAGCGGGGGCACCGGGGAGCTGTTTTTT. This sequence encodes CASSPPSGGTGELFF.

This clone was recorded once. V and J are TRBV18 and TRBJ2-6; 10 bases align to TRBD1. With 5 bases clipped from V and 0 bases from J, the junction kept 4 bases outside the gene matches. The germline gives CDR1 KGHSH, CDR2 LQKENI. The CDR3 has 17 amino acids. The CDR3 is CASSTGTGVSGANVLTF. In DNA form, the CDR3 reads TGTGCCAGCTCAACCGGGACAGGGGTCTCTGGGGCCAACGTCCTGACTTTC.

The V call is TRBV29-1, the J call TRBJ2-7, with no clear D. The CDR3 has 13 residues. Germline-derived CDR1 and CDR2 are SQVTM and ANQGSEA. Trimming cost V 5 bases and J 1 base, with 12 bases left between them. CDR3 loop: CSVKVRPSYEQYF. The CDR3 DNA reads as TGCAGCGTTAAGGTCAGGCCTTCCTACGAGCAGTACTTC.

The V gene is TRBV4-1, the J gene TRBJ1-2, with TRBD1 as a possible D gene (5 bases). CDR3 length: 14 residues. From germline, CDR1 is MGHRA and CDR2 YSYEKL. V was trimmed by 0 bases and J by 5 bases, leaving 10 bases between them. CDR3 sequence reads: CASSQDQGGYGYTF. CDR3 in DNA: TGCGCCAGCAGCCAAGATCAGGGCGGTTATGGCTACACCTTC.

The chain carries TRBV3-1 (or the pseudogene TRBV3-2) and TRBJ2-7; possible D gene TRBD2, 6 bases. CDR1 LGHDT and CDR2 YNNKEL come from the germline V gene (reference sequence). The CDR3 runs 15 residues. Trimming pared 0 bases from V and 5 bases from J, leaving 14 bases between. This chain's CDR3 is CASSQEAAGFHEQYF. The CDR3 DNA sequence: TGTGCCAGCAGCCAAGAGGCGGCGGGATTCCACGAGCAGTACTTC.

V gene TRBV20-1 combines with J gene TRBJ2-1; D remains ambiguous. V lost 8 bases and J lost 8, with 10 bases in between. The CDR3 extends over 10 amino acids. The V gene's germline CDR1 is DFQATT and CDR2 SNEGSKA (reference sequence). The chain's CDR3 is CSFPRDEQFF. The DNA for the CDR3 is TGCAGTTTTCCACGGGATGAGCAGTTCTTC.

The chain joins TRBV19 to TRBJ2-7; D not resolved. Germline loops: CDR1 LNHDA, CDR2 SQIVND (reference sequence). This CDR3 is built from 14 residues. Trimming stripped 0 bases from V and 5 bases from J, with 11 bases between. The CDR3 protein is CASSIELLSHEQYF. In DNA, the CDR3 is TGTGCCAGTAGTATAGAACTCCTATCTCACGAGCAGTACTTC.